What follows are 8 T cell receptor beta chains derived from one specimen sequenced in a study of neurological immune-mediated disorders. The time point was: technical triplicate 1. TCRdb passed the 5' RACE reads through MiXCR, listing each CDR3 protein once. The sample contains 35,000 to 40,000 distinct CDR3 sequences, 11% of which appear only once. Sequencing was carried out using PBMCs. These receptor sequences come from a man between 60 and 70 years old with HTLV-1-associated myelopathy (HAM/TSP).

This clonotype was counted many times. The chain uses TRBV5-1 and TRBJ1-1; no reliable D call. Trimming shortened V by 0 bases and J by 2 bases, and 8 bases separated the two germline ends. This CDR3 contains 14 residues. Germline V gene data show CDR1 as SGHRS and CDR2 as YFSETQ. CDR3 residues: CASSLDLLNTEAFF. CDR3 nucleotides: TGCGCCAGCAGCTTGGATCTGCTCAACACTGAAGCTTTCTTT.

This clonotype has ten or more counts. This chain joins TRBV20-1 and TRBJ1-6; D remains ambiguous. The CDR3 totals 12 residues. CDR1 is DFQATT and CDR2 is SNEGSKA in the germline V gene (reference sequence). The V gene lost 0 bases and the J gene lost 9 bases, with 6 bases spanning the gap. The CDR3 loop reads CSAREPSSPLHF. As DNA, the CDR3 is TGCAGTGCTAGAGAGCCTAGTTCACCCCTCCACTTT.

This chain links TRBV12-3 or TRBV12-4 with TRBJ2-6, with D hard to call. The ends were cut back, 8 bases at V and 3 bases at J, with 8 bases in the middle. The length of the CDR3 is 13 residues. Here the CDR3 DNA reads TGTGCCAGCCGACCTAGTGGGGCCAACGTCCTGACTTTC. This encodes CASRPSGANVLTF.

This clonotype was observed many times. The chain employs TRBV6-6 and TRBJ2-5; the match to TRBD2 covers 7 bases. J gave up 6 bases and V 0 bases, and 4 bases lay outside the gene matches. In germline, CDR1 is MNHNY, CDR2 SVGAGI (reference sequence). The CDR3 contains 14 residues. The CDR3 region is CASSYSRETKTQYF. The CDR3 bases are TGTGCCAGCAGTTACTCGCGGGAGACGAAGACCCAGTACTTC.

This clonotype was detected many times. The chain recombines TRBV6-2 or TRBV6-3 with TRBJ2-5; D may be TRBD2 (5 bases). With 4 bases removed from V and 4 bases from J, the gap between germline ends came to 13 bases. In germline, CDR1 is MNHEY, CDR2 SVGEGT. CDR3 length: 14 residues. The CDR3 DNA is TGTGCCAGCAGTTCCGGGGTGAGAAGAGAGACCCAGTACTTC. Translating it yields CASSSGVRRETQYF.

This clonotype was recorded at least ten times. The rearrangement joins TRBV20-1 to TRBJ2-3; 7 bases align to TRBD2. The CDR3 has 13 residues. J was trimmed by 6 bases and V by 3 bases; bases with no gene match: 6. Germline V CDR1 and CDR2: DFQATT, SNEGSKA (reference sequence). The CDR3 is CSARAGVMDTQYF. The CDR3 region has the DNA TGCAGTGCTAGGGCGGGAGTGATGGATACGCAGTATTTT.

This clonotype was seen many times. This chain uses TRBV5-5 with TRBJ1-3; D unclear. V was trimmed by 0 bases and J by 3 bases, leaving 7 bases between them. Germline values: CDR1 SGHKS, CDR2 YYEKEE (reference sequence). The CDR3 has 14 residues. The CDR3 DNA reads TGTGCCAGCAGCTTGGAAGGAAATGGAAACACCATATATTTT. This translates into CASSLEGNGNTIYF.

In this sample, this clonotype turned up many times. The CDR3 sequence is CSAGHGYEQYF. The CDR3 DNA is TGCAGCGCCGGACATGGCTACGAGCAGTACTTC. This chain uses TRBV29-1 with TRBJ2-7; D is possibly TRBD1 (5 bases). CDR3 length equals 11 residues. In germline, CDR1 is SQVTM, CDR2 ANQGSEA. V was pared by 7 bases and J by 3 bases, with 10 bases between.